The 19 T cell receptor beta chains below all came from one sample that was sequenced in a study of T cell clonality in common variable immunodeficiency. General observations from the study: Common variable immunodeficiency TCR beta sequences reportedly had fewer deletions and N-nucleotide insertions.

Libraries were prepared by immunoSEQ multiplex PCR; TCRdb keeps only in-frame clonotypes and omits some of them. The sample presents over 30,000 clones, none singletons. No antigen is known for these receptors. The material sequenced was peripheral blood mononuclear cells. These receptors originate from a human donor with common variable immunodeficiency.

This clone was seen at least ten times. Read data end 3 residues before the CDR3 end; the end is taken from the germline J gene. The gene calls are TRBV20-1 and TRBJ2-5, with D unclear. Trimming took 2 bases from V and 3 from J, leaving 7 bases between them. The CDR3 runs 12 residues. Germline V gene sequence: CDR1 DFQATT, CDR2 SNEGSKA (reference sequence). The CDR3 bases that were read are TGCAGTGCTAGACGCCGGGAAGAGACC. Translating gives CSARRREET. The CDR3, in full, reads CSARRREETQYF.

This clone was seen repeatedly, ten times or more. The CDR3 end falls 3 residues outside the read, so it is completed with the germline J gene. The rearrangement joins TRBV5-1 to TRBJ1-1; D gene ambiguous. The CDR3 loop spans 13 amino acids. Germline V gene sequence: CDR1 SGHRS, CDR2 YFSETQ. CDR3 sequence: CASSLESRGEAFF. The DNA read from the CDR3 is TGCGCCAGCAGCTTGGAGTCTCGTGGCGAA.

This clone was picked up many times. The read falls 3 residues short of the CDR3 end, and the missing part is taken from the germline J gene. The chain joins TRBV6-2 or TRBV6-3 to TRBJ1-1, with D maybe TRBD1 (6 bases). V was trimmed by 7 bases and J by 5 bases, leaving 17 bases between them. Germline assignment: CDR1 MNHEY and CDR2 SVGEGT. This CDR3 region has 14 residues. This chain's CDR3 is CASTSSGGATEAFF. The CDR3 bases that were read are TGTGCCAGCACCTCTTCGGGGGGGGCGACTGAA.

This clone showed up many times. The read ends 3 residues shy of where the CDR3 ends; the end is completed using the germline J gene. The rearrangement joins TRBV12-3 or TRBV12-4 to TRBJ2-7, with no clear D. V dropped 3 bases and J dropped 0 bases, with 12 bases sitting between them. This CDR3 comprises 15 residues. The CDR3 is CASSFSLGSSYEQYF. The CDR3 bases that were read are TGTGCCAGCAGTTTTAGCCTCGGTAGCTCCTACGAG.

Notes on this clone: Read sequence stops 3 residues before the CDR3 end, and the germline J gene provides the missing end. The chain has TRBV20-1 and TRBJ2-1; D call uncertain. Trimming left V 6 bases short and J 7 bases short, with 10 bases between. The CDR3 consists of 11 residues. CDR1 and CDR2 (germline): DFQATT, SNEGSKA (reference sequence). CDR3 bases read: TGCAGTGCAGTCCACTTGAATGAG. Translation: CSAVHLNE. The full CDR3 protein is CSAVHLNEQFF.

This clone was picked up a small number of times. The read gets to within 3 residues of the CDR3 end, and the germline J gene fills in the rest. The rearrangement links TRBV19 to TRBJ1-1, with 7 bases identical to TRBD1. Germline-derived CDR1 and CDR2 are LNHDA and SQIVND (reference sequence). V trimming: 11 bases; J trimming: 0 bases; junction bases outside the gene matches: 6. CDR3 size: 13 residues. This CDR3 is CACKTGLNTEAFF. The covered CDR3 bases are TGTGCCTGTAAGACAGGGCTGAACACTGAA.

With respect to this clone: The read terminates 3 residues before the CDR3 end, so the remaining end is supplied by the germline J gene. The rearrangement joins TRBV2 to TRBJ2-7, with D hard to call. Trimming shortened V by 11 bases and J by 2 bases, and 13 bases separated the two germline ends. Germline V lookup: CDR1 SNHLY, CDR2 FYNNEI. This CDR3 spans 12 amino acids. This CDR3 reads CAGSDKTYEQYF. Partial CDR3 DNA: TGTGCCGGGTCCGACAAAACCTACGAG.

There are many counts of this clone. CDR3 in amino acids: CASSLMGAGYNEQFF. The DNA read from the CDR3 is TGTGCCAGCAGCTTAATGGGGGCCGGATACAATGAG. The rearrangement uses TRBV7-3 and TRBJ2-1; maybe TRBD1 (6 bases). The read terminates 3 residues ahead of where the CDR3 ends, so the germline J gene completes it. Trimming removed 1 base at V and 4 bases at J, with 11 bases between. The CDR3 covers 15 residues. CDR1 and CDR2 (germline): SGHTA, FQGTGA.

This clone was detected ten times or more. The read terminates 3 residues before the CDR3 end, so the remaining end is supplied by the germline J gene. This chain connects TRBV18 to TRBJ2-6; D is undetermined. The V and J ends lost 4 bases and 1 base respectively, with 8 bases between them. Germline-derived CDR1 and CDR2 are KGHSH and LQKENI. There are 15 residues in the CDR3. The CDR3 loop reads CASSLSGSGANVLTF. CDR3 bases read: TGTGCCAGCTCACTCTCCGGGTCTGGGGCCAACGTC.

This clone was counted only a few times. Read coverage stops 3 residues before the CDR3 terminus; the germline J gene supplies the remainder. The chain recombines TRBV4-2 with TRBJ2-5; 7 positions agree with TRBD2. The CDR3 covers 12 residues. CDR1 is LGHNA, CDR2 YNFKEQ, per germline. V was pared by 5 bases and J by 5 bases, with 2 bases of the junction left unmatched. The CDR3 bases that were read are TGTGCCAGCAGCTACGGGGGGGAGACC. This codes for CASSYGGET. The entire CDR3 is CASSYGGETQYF.

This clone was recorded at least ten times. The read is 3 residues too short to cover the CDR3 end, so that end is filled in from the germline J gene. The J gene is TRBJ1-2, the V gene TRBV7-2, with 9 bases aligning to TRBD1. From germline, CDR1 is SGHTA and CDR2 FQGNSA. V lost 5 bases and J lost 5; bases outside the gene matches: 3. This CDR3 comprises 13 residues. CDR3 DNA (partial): TGTGCCAGCAGCGGCGGGACAGGGTATGGC. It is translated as CASSGGTGYG. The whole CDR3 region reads CASSGGTGYGYTF. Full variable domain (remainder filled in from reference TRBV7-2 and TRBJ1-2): GAGVSQSPSNKVTEKGKDVELRCDPISGHTALYWYRQSLGQGLEFLIYFQGNSAPDKSGLPSDRFSAERTGGSVSTLTIQRTQQEDSAVYLCASSGGTGYGYTFGSGTRLTVV.

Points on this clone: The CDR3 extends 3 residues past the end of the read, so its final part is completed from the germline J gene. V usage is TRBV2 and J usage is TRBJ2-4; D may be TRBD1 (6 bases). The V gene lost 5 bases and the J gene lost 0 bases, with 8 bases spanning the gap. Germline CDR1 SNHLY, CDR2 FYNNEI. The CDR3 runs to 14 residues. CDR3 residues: CASSLQGAKNIQYF. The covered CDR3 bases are TGTGCCAGCAGTCTACAGGGAGCCAAAAACATT.

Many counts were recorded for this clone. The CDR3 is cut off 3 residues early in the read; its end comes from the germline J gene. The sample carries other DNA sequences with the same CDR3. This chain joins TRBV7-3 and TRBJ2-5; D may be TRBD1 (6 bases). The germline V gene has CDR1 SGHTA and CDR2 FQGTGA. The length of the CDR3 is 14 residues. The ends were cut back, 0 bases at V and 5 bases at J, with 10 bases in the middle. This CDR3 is CASSLTGGGETQYF. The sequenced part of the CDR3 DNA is TGTGCCAGCAGCTTAACAGGGGGTGGCGAGACC.

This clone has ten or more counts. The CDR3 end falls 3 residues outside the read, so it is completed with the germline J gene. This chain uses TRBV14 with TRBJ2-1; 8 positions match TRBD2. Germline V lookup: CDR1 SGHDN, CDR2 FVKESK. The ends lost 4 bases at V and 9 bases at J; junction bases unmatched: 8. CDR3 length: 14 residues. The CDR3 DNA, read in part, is TGTGCCAGCAGCCCCCGGGAGGGGGATCGTGAG. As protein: CASSPREGDRE. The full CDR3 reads CASSPREGDREQFF.

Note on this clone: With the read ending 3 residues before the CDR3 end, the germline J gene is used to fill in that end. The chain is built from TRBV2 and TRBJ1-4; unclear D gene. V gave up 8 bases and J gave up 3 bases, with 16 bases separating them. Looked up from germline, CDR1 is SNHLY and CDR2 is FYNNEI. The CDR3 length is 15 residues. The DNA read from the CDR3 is TGTGCCAGCGGCGGACGGGGTTATCCTAATGAAAAA. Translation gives CASGGRGYPNEK. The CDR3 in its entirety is CASGGRGYPNEKLFF. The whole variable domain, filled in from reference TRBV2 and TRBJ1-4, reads EPEVTQTPSHQVTQMGQEVILRCVPISNHLYFYWYRQILGQKVEFLVSFYNNEISEKSEIFDDQFSVERPDGSNFTLKIRSTKLEDSAMYFCASGGRGYPNEKLFFGSGTQLSVL.

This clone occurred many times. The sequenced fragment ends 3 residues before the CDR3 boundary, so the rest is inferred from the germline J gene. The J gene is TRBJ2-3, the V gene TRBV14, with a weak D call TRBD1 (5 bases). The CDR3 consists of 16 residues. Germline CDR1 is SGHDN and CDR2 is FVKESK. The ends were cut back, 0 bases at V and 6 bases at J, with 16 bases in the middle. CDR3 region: CASSQERGLRRDTQYF. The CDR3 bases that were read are TGTGCCAGCAGCCAAGAAAGGGGTCTAAGGCGGGATACG.

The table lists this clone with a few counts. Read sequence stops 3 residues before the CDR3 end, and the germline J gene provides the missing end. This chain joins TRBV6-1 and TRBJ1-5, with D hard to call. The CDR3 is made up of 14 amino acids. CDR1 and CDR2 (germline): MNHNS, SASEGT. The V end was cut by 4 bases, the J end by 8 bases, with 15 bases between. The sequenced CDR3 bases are TGTGCCAGCAGTGGACTAGCGACCCAAGAGCCC. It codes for CASSGLATQEP. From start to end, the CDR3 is CASSGLATQEPQHF.

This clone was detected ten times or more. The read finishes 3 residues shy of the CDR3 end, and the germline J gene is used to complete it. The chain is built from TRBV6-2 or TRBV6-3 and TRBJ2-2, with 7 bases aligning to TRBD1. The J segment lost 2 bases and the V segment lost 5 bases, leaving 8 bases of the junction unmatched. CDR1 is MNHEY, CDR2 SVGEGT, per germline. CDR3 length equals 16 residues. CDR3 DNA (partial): TGTGCCAGCAGTGAGCCGGGACAGACAAACACCGGGGAG. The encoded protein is CASSEPGQTNTGE. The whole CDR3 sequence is CASSEPGQTNTGELFF.

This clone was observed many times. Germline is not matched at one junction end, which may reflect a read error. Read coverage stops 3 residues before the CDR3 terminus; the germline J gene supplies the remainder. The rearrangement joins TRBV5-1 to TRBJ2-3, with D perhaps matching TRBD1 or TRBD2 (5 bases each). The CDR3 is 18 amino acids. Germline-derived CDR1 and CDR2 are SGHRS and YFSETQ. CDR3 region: CASSHNPLERQRADAQYF. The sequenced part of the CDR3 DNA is TGCGCCAGCAGCCATAACCCTTTAGAGAGACAGAGGGCAGATGCG.